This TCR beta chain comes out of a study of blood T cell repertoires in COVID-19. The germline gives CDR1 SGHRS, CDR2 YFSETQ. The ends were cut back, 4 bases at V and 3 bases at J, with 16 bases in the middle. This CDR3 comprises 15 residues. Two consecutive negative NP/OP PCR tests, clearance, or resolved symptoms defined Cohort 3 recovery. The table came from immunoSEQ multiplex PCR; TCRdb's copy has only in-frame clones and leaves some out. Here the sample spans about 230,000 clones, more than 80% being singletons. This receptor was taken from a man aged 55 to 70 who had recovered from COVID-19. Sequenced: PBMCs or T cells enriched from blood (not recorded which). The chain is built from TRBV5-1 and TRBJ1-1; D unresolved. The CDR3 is CASSRTTRADTEAFF. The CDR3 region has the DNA TGCGCCAGCAGCCGGACTACAAGGGCGGACACTGAAGCTTTCTTT.